This passage covers 16 T cell receptor beta chains from one sample sequenced in a study of cytomegalovirus exposure and HLA in healthy donors. The PCR ran on 60 Vbeta and 13 Jbeta primers. Sequenced by immunoSEQ multiplex PCR; TCRdb stores in-frame clones only, minus some. Seen here are some 200,000 clones, around 86% observed once, and the top ten hold about 3%. The sample comprised PBMCs. The receptors were sampled from a woman in her thirties or forties in good health and CMV-seronegative.

J is TRBJ2-1 and V is TRBV11-2; 14 positions agree with TRBD2. Germline V CDR1 and CDR2: SGHAT, FQNNGV. The CDR3 has 15 residues. Trimming at V came to 3 bases and at J to 8 bases, leaving 3 bases not matched to a gene. This CDR3 is CASSFGTSGSYEQFF. CDR3 sequence (DNA): TGTGCCAGCAGCTTCGGGACTAGCGGGAGCTATGAGCAGTTCTTC.

The V gene is TRBV2, the J gene TRBJ2-3; 15 positions agree with TRBD2. The CDR3 contains 20 residues. Germline assignment: CDR1 SNHLY and CDR2 FYNNEI. J lost 2 bases, V lost 6 bases, and 15 bases had no gene match. CDR3 protein: CASRPIGLAGGQLYTDTQYF. The CDR3 DNA sequence: TGTGCCAGCAGACCGATAGGACTAGCGGGAGGGCAACTCTACACAGATACGCAGTATTTT. Full variable domain (remainder filled in from reference TRBV2 and TRBJ2-3): EPEVTQTPSHQVTQMGQEVILRCVPISNHLYFYWYRQILGQKVEFLVSFYNNEISEKSEIFDDQFSVERPDGSNFTLKIRSTKLEDSAMYFCASRPIGLAGGQLYTDTQYFGPGTRLTVL.

The CDR3 loop reads CASSGTSGRGGSNEQFF. CDR3 in DNA: TGTGCCAGCAGCGGGACTAGCGGGAGAGGGGGGAGCAATGAGCAGTTCTTC. V usage is TRBV9 and J usage is TRBJ2-1, with TRBD2 matching over 13 bases. V was clipped by 3 bases and J by 6 bases; unmatched bases: 9. The length of the CDR3 is 17 residues. CDR1 is SGDLS, CDR2 YYNGEE, per germline. The full variable domain, its missing parts supplied by reference TRBV9 and TRBJ2-1, is DSGVTQTPKHLITATGQRVTLRCSPRSGDLSVYWYQQSLDQGLQFLIQYYNGEERAKGNILERFSAQQFPDLHSELNLSSLELGDSALYFCASSGTSGRGGSNEQFFGPGTRLTVL.

This clone was seen once. The chain joins TRBV10-1 to TRBJ2-7, with 9 bases aligning to TRBD2. This CDR3 region has 14 residues. Germline CDR1 is WNHNN and CDR2 is SYGVQD (reference sequence). V shed 11 bases and J 3 bases; nucleotides not matched to a gene: 11. CDR3 coding DNA: TGCGCCGGGGCCATTCTAGCGGGAATCTACGAGCAGTACTTC. Translated, it gives CAGAILAGIYEQYF.

This rearrangement joins TRBV6-5 to TRBJ1-1; D is unresolved. The CDR3 is 14 amino acids. Germline V gene data show CDR1 as MNHEY and CDR2 as SVGAGI. V was clipped by 0 bases and J by 1 base, with 6 bases between them. This CDR3 reads CASSYSNGNTEAFF. The CDR3 coding sequence is TGTGCCAGCAGTTACTCGAACGGGAACACTGAAGCTTTCTTT.

This clone showed up just once. Here the CDR3 DNA reads TGCAGCGTTGAAGATCCGGGAGACCCGACTTTTGATACGCAGTATTTT. Its translation: CSVEDPGDPTFDTQYF. The J gene is TRBJ2-3, the V gene TRBV29-1; perhaps TRBD2 as D (6 bases). Germline V CDR1 and CDR2: SQVTM, ANQGSEA. V dropped 0 bases and J dropped 6 bases, with 19 bases sitting between them. The CDR3 is 16 amino acids.

The J gene is TRBJ1-5, the V gene TRBV2; 8 bases fit TRBD1. The length of the CDR3 is 14 residues. Looked up from germline, CDR1 is SNHLY and CDR2 is FYNNEI. V was clipped by 6 bases and J by 4 bases; unmatched bases: 5. For the CDR3, the DNA is TGTGCCAGCAGGACCAACAGGGGGAATCAGCCCCAGCATTTT. Protein sequence: CASRTNRGNQPQHF.

The rearrangement uses TRBV28 and TRBJ1-2; D is uncertain. Between the trimmed V and J ends, which lost 2 bases and 8 bases, there was a span of 12 bases. CDR1 and CDR2 from the germline V gene are MDHEN and SYDVKM. There are 13 residues in the CDR3. In nucleotides, the CDR3 is TGTGCCAGCAGTTTAGAGGGCAGTCGCGGCTACACCTTC. It translates to CASSLEGSRGYTF.

A single count supports this clone. The chain uses TRBV29-1 and TRBJ1-2; 8 bases match TRBD1. Trimming at V came to 3 bases and at J to 4 bases, leaving 7 bases not matched to a gene. Germline V gene data show CDR1 as SQVTM and CDR2 as ANQGSEA. This CDR3 has 14 residues. The CDR3 spells CSVDWGRGPYGYTF. CDR3 in DNA: TGCAGCGTTGATTGGGGCAGGGGGCCCTATGGCTACACCTTC.

The chain carries TRBV19 and TRBJ2-4, with a tentative D call TRBD2 (6 bases). Per germline, CDR1 LNHDA and CDR2 SQIVND (reference sequence). CDR3 size: 14 residues. Between the trimmed V and J ends, which lost 5 bases and 6 bases, there was a span of 14 bases. CDR3 in DNA: TGTGCCAGTAGTCCGGGGGTCCGAGGAAACATTCAGTACTTC. Translating it yields CASSPGVRGNIQYF.

The chain employs TRBV30 and TRBJ2-7; D is perhaps TRBD1 (6 bases). V was cut by 3 bases and J by 0 bases, with 12 bases left in between. From germline, CDR1 is GTSNPN and CDR2 SVGIG (reference sequence). The CDR3 covers 14 residues. This CDR3 is CAWRTRGGSYEQYF. CDR3 DNA sequence: TGTGCCTGGAGGACACGAGGGGGCTCCTACGAGCAGTACTTC. Together with reference TRBV30 and TRBJ2-7, the CDR3 gives the full variable domain: SQTIHQWPATLVQPVGSPLSLECTVEGTSNPNLYWYRQAAGRGLQLLFYSVGIGQISSEVPQNLSASRPQDRQFILSSKKLLLSDSGFYLCAWRTRGGSYEQYFGPGTRLTVT.

The J gene is TRBJ1-2, the V gene TRBV19; 8 positions match TRBD1. The CDR3 is 16 amino acids. J gave up 3 bases and V 5 bases, and 11 bases lay outside the gene matches. Per germline, CDR1 LNHDA and CDR2 SQIVND (reference sequence). The CDR3 DNA follows: TGTGCCAGTAGTTCACGACAGGGGAAGGGGCACTATGGCTACACCTTC. Its translation is CASSSRQGKGHYGYTF.

The CDR3 nucleotides are TGTGCCAGCAGTTACTTCCGGACAGGGGGTGGCTATGGCTACACCTTC. As protein: CASSYFRTGGGYGYTF. The rearrangement links TRBV6-5 to TRBJ1-2; TRBD1 matches at 10 bases. Germline CDR1 reads MNHEY; CDR2 reads SVGAGI. After removal of 1 base from V and 4 bases from J, the junction contained 6 bases not matched to a gene. The CDR3 has 16 residues.

J is TRBJ2-1 and V is TRBV7-9; possible D gene TRBD2, 6 bases. CDR3 length: 17 residues. Trimming removed 3 bases at V and 4 bases at J, with 19 bases between. Germline lookup yields CDR1 SEHNR and CDR2 FQNEAQ (reference sequence). This chain's CDR3 is CASSLKGSGENYNEQFF. The CDR3 DNA is TGTGCCAGCAGCTTGAAGGGTAGCGGAGAGAATTACAATGAGCAGTTCTTC.

The chain is built from TRBV6-5 and TRBJ1-1, with D uncertain. Per germline, CDR1 MNHEY and CDR2 SVGAGI. There are 14 residues in the CDR3. V lost 0 bases to trimming and J lost 1 base, with 6 bases between them. The chain's CDR3 is CASSYSQSNTEAFF. For the CDR3, the DNA is TGTGCCAGCAGTTACTCGCAGTCGAACACTGAAGCTTTCTTT.

The chain has TRBV18 and TRBJ1-4; a possible D gene is TRBD1 (5 bases). Germline CDR1 is KGHSH and CDR2 is LQKENI. The CDR3 totals 14 residues. The germline V and J ends were trimmed by 5 bases and 6 bases, with 13 bases remaining between them. DNA for the CDR3: TGTGCCAGCTCATCATCCCAGGGCCATGAAAAACTGTTTTTT. This codes for CASSSSQGHEKLFF.